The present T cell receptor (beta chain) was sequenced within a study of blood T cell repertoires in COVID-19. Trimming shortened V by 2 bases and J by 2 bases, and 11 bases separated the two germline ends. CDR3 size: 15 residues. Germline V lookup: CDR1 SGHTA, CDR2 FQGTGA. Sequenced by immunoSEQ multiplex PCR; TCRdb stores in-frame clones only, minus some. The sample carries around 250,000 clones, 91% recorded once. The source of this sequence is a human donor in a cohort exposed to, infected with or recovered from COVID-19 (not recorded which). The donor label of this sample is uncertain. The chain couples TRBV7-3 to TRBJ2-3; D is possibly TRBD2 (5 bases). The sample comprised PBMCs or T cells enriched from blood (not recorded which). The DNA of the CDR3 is TGTGCCAGCAGCTTATCGGAGGAATTCACAGATACGCAGTATTTT. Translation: CASSLSEEFTDTQYF. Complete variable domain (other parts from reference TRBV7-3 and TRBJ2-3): GAGVSQTPSNKVTEKGKYVELRCDPISGHTALYWYRQSLGQGPEFLIYFQGTGAADDSGLPNDRFFAVRPEGSVSTLKIQRTERGDSAVYLCASSLSEEFTDTQYFGPGTRLTVL.